The next 8 T cell receptor beta chains were all read from a single sample in a study of blood T cell repertoires in COVID-19. The assay was immunoSEQ multiplex PCR, and TCRdb's table has in-frame clones only and misses some. The repertoire consists of about 36,000 clones, with around four fifths occurring once and the leading ten covering about 30%. The sequenced sample was peripheral blood. These receptors all stem from a man aged 60 to 75 with acute or convalescent COVID-19.

The V and J genes are TRBV7-6 and TRBJ2-1; 7 bases fit TRBD1. CDR3 length: 14 amino acids. The J segment lost 5 bases and the V segment lost 7 bases, leaving 8 bases of the junction unmatched. Germline values: CDR1 SGHVS, CDR2 FNYEAQ. The CDR3 loop is CASNLGGADNEQFF. For the CDR3, the DNA is TGTGCCAGCAACCTAGGGGGCGCCGACAATGAGCAGTTCTTC.

This clone has more than one count but fewer than ten. J is TRBJ2-7 and V is TRBV5-6; 8 bases are shared with TRBD1. This CDR3 has 14 residues. V shed 2 bases, J shed 3 bases, and the junction held 4 bases outside the gene matches. From germline, CDR1 is SGHDT and CDR2 YYEEEE. CDR3 in amino acids: CASSLGQGFYEQYF. The CDR3 DNA reads TGTGCCAGCAGCTTAGGACAGGGATTCTACGAGCAGTACTTC.

The J gene is TRBJ1-1, the V gene TRBV29-1; a possible D gene is TRBD1 (5 bases). This CDR3 has 13 amino acids. V was pared by 4 bases and J by 1 base, with 10 bases between. Germline V gene lookup returns CDR1 SQVTM and CDR2 ANQGSEA. The CDR3 nucleotides are TGCAGCGTTGGGGGACTCAAGAACACTGAAGCTTTCTTT. Its protein product is CSVGGLKNTEAFF.

The V gene is TRBV2, the J gene TRBJ2-3; D remains unclear. Trimming stripped 7 bases from V and 3 bases from J, with 5 bases between. The length of the CDR3 is 11 residues. CDR1 is SNHLY, CDR2 FYNNEI, per germline. The CDR3 nucleotides are TGTGCCAGCACCCAGACAGATACGCAGTATTTT. Its translation is CASTQTDTQYF.

The CDR3 DNA follows: TGTGCCAGCAGCTACGCCGGTAAGAATCAGCCCCAGCATTTT. Its translation is CASSYAGKNQPQHF. The rearrangement uses TRBV28 and TRBJ1-5; the D is unclear. CDR1 and CDR2 (germline): MDHEN, SYDVKM. The CDR3 length is 14 residues. The V and J ends lost 6 bases and 4 bases respectively, with 13 bases between them.

The chain links TRBV6-5 to TRBJ2-7, with 7 bases lining up with TRBD1. Trimming removed 0 bases from V and 3 bases from J; junction bases left unmatched: 2. This CDR3 is 14 amino acids long. In germline, CDR1 is MNHEY, CDR2 SVGAGI. The CDR3: CASSYSRDSYEQYF. The CDR3 DNA follows: TGTGCCAGCAGTTACTCCCGGGACAGCTACGAGCAGTACTTC.

V is TRBV19 and J is TRBJ1-6, with D perhaps matching TRBD1 (6 bases). Trimming removed 9 bases at V and 10 bases at J, with 16 bases between. CDR3 length: 13 residues. The V gene's germline CDR1 is LNHDA and CDR2 SQIVND (reference sequence). The CDR3 reads CASKQGRQSPLHF. Here the CDR3 DNA reads TGTGCCAGCAAACAGGGACGCCAATCACCCCTCCACTTT. The full variable domain, with the rest looked up from reference TRBV19 and TRBJ1-6, is DGGITQSPKYLFRKEGQNVTLSCEQNLNHDAMYWYRQDPGQGLRLIYYSQIVNDFQKGDIAEGYSVSREKKESFPLTVTSAQKNPTAFYLCASKQGRQSPLHFGNGTRLTVT.

This sequence joins TRBV24-1 and TRBJ1-2; 9 bases match TRBD1. This CDR3 is built from 14 residues. Germline CDR1 reads KGHDR; CDR2 reads SFDVKD. Germline trimming cut 3 bases from V and 8 bases from J; bases unmatched to any gene: 6. This CDR3 reads CATSDGTGLFGYTF. The DNA of the CDR3 is TGTGCCACCAGTGATGGGACAGGGCTCTTCGGCTACACCTTC.